These T cell receptor beta chains were read from a single sample in a study of Graves' ophthalmopathy and Graves' hyperthyroidism. TCRdb fed the multiplex PCR reads into MiXCR, producing one record per CDR3 protein. The sample records 300,000 or so distinct CDR3 sequences, roughly 16% being singletons. What was sequenced was peripheral blood. The receptors derive from an adult man with Graves' ophthalmopathy. Each CDR3 is given with its conserved first and last residue. A D gene is named only where the DNA matches it firmly. Only some rows state a clone size, as once, few, many or a class for expanded clones.

abundance: .; v_gene: TRBV15; d_gene: .; j_gene: TRBJ1-5; CDR3nt: TGTGCCACCAGCAGAGCTGGGGCTGAACCCCAGCATTTT; CDR3aa: CATSRAGAEPQHF
abundance: .; v_gene: TRBV12-3/TRBV12-4; d_gene: TRBD1; j_gene: TRBJ1-3; CDR3nt: TGTGCCGGAGGACAGGGGGCCTCCTTCTCTGGAAACACCATATATTTT; CDR3aa: CAGGQGASFSGNTIYF
abundance: many; v_gene: TRBV11-2; d_gene: TRBD2; j_gene: TRBJ2-2; CDR3nt: TGTGCCAGCAGCATCTTAGCGGGAGACAGAACCGGGGAGCTGTTTTTT; CDR3aa: CASSILAGDRTGELFF
abundance: .; v_gene: TRBV11-3; d_gene: TRBD1; j_gene: TRBJ1-2; CDR3nt: TGTGCCAGCAGCCTCGCCCGACAGGGGTATGGCTACAACTTC; CDR3aa: CASSLARQGYGYNF
abundance: once; v_gene: TRBV19; d_gene: .; j_gene: TRBJ1-5; CDR3nt: TGTGCCAGTAGTGTCGGACGGGGCAATCAGCCCCAGCATTTT; CDR3aa: CASSVGRGNQPQHF
abundance: many; v_gene: TRBV24-1; d_gene: TRBD2; j_gene: TRBJ2-5; CDR3nt: TGTGCCATTAGCGGGGGGTCGCAGGAGACCCAGTACTTC; CDR3aa: CAISGGSQETQYF
abundance: many; v_gene: TRBV12-3/TRBV12-4; d_gene: .; j_gene: TRBJ1-1; CDR3nt: TGTGCCAGCAGTTTCGAGGGCCGAACTGAAGCTTTCTTT; CDR3aa: CASSFEGRTEAFF
abundance: many; v_gene: TRBV6-1; d_gene: .; j_gene: TRBJ1-5; CDR3nt: TGTGCCAGCAGTGAAGATCCGGGGCGCTATCAGCCCCAGCATTTT; CDR3aa: CASSEDPGRYQPQHF
abundance: many; v_gene: TRBV13; d_gene: .; j_gene: TRBJ2-7; CDR3nt: TGTGCCAGCAGCGGGCAGGATCCAAACGAGCAGTACTTC; CDR3aa: CASSGQDPNEQYF
abundance: many; v_gene: TRBV4-1; d_gene: TRBD2; j_gene: TRBJ2-5; CDR3nt: TGCGCCAGCAGCCAAGGGCTAGCGGGGGGACAAGAGACCCAGTACTTC; CDR3aa: CASSQGLAGGQETQYF
abundance: many; v_gene: TRBV5-1; d_gene: TRBD1; j_gene: TRBJ1-6; CDR3nt: TGCGCCAGCAGCTTTCTACAGGGGGGGAATTCACCCCTCCACTTT; CDR3aa: CASSFLQGGNSPLHF
abundance: .; v_gene: TRBV6-2/TRBV6-3; d_gene: TRBD1; j_gene: TRBJ1-2; CDR3nt: TGTGCCAGCAACGAGCTAGGACAGGGGAGTATCGTTGGCTACACCTTC; CDR3aa: CASNELGQGSIVGYTF
abundance: many; v_gene: TRBV20-1; d_gene: .; j_gene: TRBJ2-7; CDR3nt: TGCAGTGCTAGCGATACCTACGAGCAGTACTTC; CDR3aa: CSASDTYEQYF
abundance: many; v_gene: TRBV5-1; d_gene: TRBD1; j_gene: TRBJ1-1; CDR3nt: TGCGCCAGCAGCCGGGACAGCCACACTGAAGCTTTCTTT; CDR3aa: CASSRDSHTEAFF
abundance: many; v_gene: TRBV30; d_gene: TRBD1; j_gene: TRBJ1-1; CDR3nt: TGTGCCTGGAGTCCCTTACAGGGGGTGCTCACTGAAGCTTTCTTT; CDR3aa: CAWSPLQGVLTEAFF
abundance: .; v_gene: TRBV30; d_gene: .; j_gene: TRBJ1-3; CDR3nt: TGTGCCTGCCGACCAGGAAACACCATATATTTT; CDR3aa: CACRPGNTIYF
abundance: many; v_gene: TRBV7-2; d_gene: .; j_gene: TRBJ2-7; CDR3nt: TGTGCCAGCAGCTTAGGGGGGATGCGGACCTACGAGCAGTACTTC; CDR3aa: CASSLGGMRTYEQYF
abundance: .; v_gene: TRBV28; d_gene: TRBD1; j_gene: TRBJ1-2; CDR3nt: TGTGCCAGCAGTTTCACACACCAGGACAGGCTTGAGGGCTACACCTTC; CDR3aa: CASSFTHQDRLEGYTF
abundance: many; v_gene: TRBV6-1; d_gene: .; j_gene: TRBJ1-2; CDR3nt: TGTGCCAGCAGTGAACGGGGTTTCGGCTACACCTTC; CDR3aa: CASSERGFGYTF
abundance: .; v_gene: TRBV12-3/TRBV12-4; d_gene: TRBD1; j_gene: TRBJ1-2; CDR3nt: TGTGCCAGCACTATAGAGGGGACAGTACTCTATGGCTACACCTTC; CDR3aa: CASTIEGTVLYGYTF
abundance: many; v_gene: TRBV10-3; d_gene: .; j_gene: TRBJ2-7; CDR3nt: TGTGCCACTCGGGACGCGAGCTCCTACGAGCAGTACTTC; CDR3aa: CATRDASSYEQYF
abundance: many; v_gene: TRBV7-3; d_gene: .; j_gene: TRBJ2-7; CDR3nt: TGTGCCAGCAGCTCCGACCGTTCCTACGAGCAGTACTTC; CDR3aa: CASSSDRSYEQYF
abundance: many; v_gene: TRBV6-2/TRBV6-3; d_gene: .; j_gene: TRBJ2-5; CDR3nt: TGTGCCAGCAGTGCGAGCGCGACTAGTGGGGAGACCCAGTACTTC; CDR3aa: CASSASATSGETQYF
abundance: many; v_gene: TRBV7-8; d_gene: .; j_gene: TRBJ2-5; CDR3nt: TGTGCCAGCAGCTGGCGTGGGGCGGAGCAAGAGACCCAGTACTTC; CDR3aa: CASSWRGAEQETQYF
abundance: many; v_gene: TRBV7-9; d_gene: TRBD1; j_gene: TRBJ2-2; CDR3nt: TGTGCCAGCAGTCTATGGACAGGGCGCACCGGGGAGCTGTTTTTT; CDR3aa: CASSLWTGRTGELFF
abundance: many; v_gene: TRBV13; d_gene: .; j_gene: TRBJ2-7; CDR3nt: TGTGCCAGCAGCCCCGGCTTCGTCACAGTCTACGAGCAGTACTTC; CDR3aa: CASSPGFVTVYEQYF
abundance: many; v_gene: TRBV24-1; d_gene: .; j_gene: TRBJ1-3; CDR3nt: TGTGCCACCAGTGATGCAAGGGATATTGGAAACACCATATATTTT; CDR3aa: CATSDARDIGNTIYF
abundance: many; v_gene: TRBV28; d_gene: .; j_gene: TRBJ1-3; CDR3nt: TGTGCCAGCAGAAGGCGTGGAAACACCATATATTTT; CDR3aa: CASRRRGNTIYF
abundance: many; v_gene: TRBV18; d_gene: TRBD1; j_gene: TRBJ2-5; CDR3nt: TGTGCCAGCTCACGCAACCGGGACAGGGGAGAGACCCAGTACTTC; CDR3aa: CASSRNRDRGETQYF
abundance: many; v_gene: TRBV20-1; d_gene: .; j_gene: TRBJ2-4; CDR3nt: TGCAGTGCTGCCCCCCGAGGCATTCAGTACTTC; CDR3aa: CSAAPRGIQYF
abundance: many; v_gene: TRBV4-1; d_gene: TRBD1; j_gene: TRBJ1-5; CDR3nt: TGCGCCAGCAGCCAAGAGGGGACAGGGGACAATCAGCCCCAGCATTTT; CDR3aa: CASSQEGTGDNQPQHF
abundance: many; v_gene: TRBV15; d_gene: .; j_gene: TRBJ1-1; CDR3nt: TGTGCCACCAGCAGAGATTATAGACGGCAGAACACTGAAGCTTTCTTT; CDR3aa: CATSRDYRRQNTEAFF
abundance: few; v_gene: TRBV7-9; d_gene: .; j_gene: TRBJ2-7; CDR3nt: TGTGCCAGCAGCTTAGGGCGGGACGGCAGGGGATCCTACGAGCAGTACTTC; CDR3aa: CASSLGRDGRGSYEQYF
abundance: many; v_gene: TRBV7-2; d_gene: TRBD1; j_gene: TRBJ1-2; CDR3nt: TGTGCCAGCAGCCCAAATACAGGGGCCCATGGCTACACCTTC; CDR3aa: CASSPNTGAHGYTF
abundance: many; v_gene: TRBV7-2; d_gene: .; j_gene: TRBJ2-7; CDR3nt: TGTGCCAGCAGCTTAGGGGAGCAATACCACGAGCAGTACTTC; CDR3aa: CASSLGEQYHEQYF
abundance: many; v_gene: TRBV20-1; d_gene: .; j_gene: TRBJ1-1; CDR3nt: TGCAGTGCTAACGCGGCTGGGGACACTGAAGCTTTCTTT; CDR3aa: CSANAAGDTEAFF
abundance: .; v_gene: TRBV9; d_gene: TRBD2; j_gene: TRBJ2-2; CDR3nt: TGTGCCAGCAGCGTAGGACTAGCGGGAGGAGGGGACACCGGGGAGCTGTTTTTT; CDR3aa: CASSVGLAGGGDTGELFF
abundance: many; v_gene: TRBV28; d_gene: TRBD1; j_gene: TRBJ2-6; CDR3nt: TGTGCCAGCAGTCGGAGCAGGGACAGGGTCTCTGGGGCCAACGTCCTGACTTTC; CDR3aa: CASSRSRDRVSGANVLTF
abundance: many; v_gene: TRBV20-1; d_gene: .; j_gene: TRBJ2-5; CDR3nt: TGCAGTGCTAGAGTCTTACCAGCAGGGGTCCAAGAGACCCAGTACTTC; CDR3aa: CSARVLPAGVQETQYF
abundance: many; v_gene: TRBV28; d_gene: TRBD2; j_gene: TRBJ2-2; CDR3nt: TGTGCCAGCAGTCCTTGGGGTGAGCGGGGGACCAACACCGGGGAGCTGTTTTTT; CDR3aa: CASSPWGERGTNTGELFF
abundance: many; v_gene: TRBV5-8; d_gene: .; j_gene: TRBJ1-5; CDR3nt: TGTGCCAGCAGCCTGGACGTCAATCAGCCCCAGCATTTT; CDR3aa: CASSLDVNQPQHF
abundance: many; v_gene: TRBV20-1; d_gene: TRBD1; j_gene: TRBJ2-7; CDR3nt: TGCAGTGCTCAGACAGGGGATTTTTACGAGCAGTACTTC; CDR3aa: CSAQTGDFYEQYF
abundance: .; v_gene: TRBV11-2; d_gene: .; j_gene: TRBJ2-5; CDR3nt: TGTGCCAGCAGCCGGACGTGGGTGGGGCAAGAGACCCAGTACTTC; CDR3aa: CASSRTWVGQETQYF
abundance: .; v_gene: TRBV7-9; d_gene: TRBD1; j_gene: TRBJ2-7; CDR3nt: TGTGCCAGCAGTTACTCCCGGGACAGGGTCTGCGAGCAGTACTTC; CDR3aa: CASSYSRDRVCEQYF
abundance: many; v_gene: TRBV27; d_gene: .; j_gene: TRBJ1-6; CDR3nt: TGTGCCAGCAGTTTTTACGGGAGGGATTCACCCCTCCACTTT; CDR3aa: CASSFYGRDSPLHF
abundance: once; v_gene: TRBV12-3/TRBV12-4; d_gene: .; j_gene: TRBJ1-1; CDR3nt: TGTGCCAGCAGTATACAGGGTGGGAACACTGAAGCTTTCTTT; CDR3aa: CASSIQGGNTEAFF
abundance: many; v_gene: TRBV6-1; d_gene: TRBD1; j_gene: TRBJ1-2; CDR3nt: TGTGCCAGCAGTCCCCCAGGGGGGGACGGCTACACCTTC; CDR3aa: CASSPPGGDGYTF
abundance: many; v_gene: TRBV19; d_gene: .; j_gene: TRBJ2-7; CDR3nt: TGTGCCAGTAGCTCCTCTAATCAGGGGATTCCCTACGAGCAGTACTTC; CDR3aa: CASSSSNQGIPYEQYF
abundance: many; v_gene: TRBV9; d_gene: .; j_gene: TRBJ2-7; CDR3nt: TGTGCCAGCAGCGTAGCTTCTGGGACTTCCTACGAGCAGTACTTC; CDR3aa: CASSVASGTSYEQYF
abundance: many; v_gene: TRBV6-1; d_gene: .; j_gene: TRBJ2-2; CDR3nt: TGTGCCAGCACCGGGGAGCTGTTTTTT; CDR3aa: CASTGELFF
abundance: many; v_gene: TRBV28; d_gene: .; j_gene: TRBJ2-7; CDR3nt: TGTGCCAGCAGGAGTGCCCATTACGAGCAGTACTTC; CDR3aa: CASRSAHYEQYF
abundance: many; v_gene: TRBV30; d_gene: .; j_gene: TRBJ1-1; CDR3nt: TGTGCCTGGGGGAGAGGACGGGAAGCTTTCTTT; CDR3aa: CAWGRGREAFF
abundance: many; v_gene: TRBV5-1; d_gene: TRBD1; j_gene: TRBJ2-2; CDR3nt: TGCGCCAGCAGCCCCTGGGGACAGGGAACCGGGGAGCTGTTTTTT; CDR3aa: CASSPWGQGTGELFF